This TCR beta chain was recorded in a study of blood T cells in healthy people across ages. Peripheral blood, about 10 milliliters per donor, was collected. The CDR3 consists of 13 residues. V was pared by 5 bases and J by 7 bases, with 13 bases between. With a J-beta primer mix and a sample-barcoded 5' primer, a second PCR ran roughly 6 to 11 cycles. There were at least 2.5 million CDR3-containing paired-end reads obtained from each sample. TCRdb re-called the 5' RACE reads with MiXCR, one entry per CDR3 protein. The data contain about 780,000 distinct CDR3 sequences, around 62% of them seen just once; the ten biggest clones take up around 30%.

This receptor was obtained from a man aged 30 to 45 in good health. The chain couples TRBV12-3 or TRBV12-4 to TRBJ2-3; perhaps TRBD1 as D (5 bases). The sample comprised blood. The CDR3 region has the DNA TGTGCCAGCAGTGTAAAGGGGCAGAATACGCAGTATTTT. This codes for CASSVKGQNTQYF.